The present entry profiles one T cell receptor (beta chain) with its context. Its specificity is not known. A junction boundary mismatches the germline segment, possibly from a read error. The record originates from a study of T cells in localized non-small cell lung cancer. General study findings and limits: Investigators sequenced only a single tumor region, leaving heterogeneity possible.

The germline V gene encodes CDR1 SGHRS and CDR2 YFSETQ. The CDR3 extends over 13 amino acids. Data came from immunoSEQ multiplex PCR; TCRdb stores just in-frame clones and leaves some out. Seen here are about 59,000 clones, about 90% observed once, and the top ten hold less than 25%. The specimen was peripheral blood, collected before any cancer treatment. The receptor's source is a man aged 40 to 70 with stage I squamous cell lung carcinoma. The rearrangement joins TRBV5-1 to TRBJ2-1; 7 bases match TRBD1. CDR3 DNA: TGCGCCAGCAACTTGATACAGGGGAATGAGCAGTTCTTC. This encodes CASNLIQGNEQFF.